The T cell receptor beta chain described here comes from a study of tumor and adjacent non-tumor tissue in lung cancer. The study, taken as a whole, reports: Tumor TCR diversity, when higher, was linked to shorter survival. Compared with tumor, normal lung showed significantly lower TCR diversity.

Regarding this clonotype: The antigen remains unidentified. At one end the junction does not follow the germline gene, possibly because of a read error.

RNA was extracted from bulk tissue without any cell sorting. Chemotherapy-naive patients with new lung cancer underwent thoracic surgery in China, August–November 2014. Three rounds of nested PCR, following a modified ARM-PCR protocol, produced the TCRbeta library. TCRdb re-derived calls from the multiplex PCR reads in MiXCR, one entry per CDR3 protein. The sample shows approximately 120,000 distinct CDR3 sequences, around 80% of them seen only once. Germline CDR1 is MNHNS and CDR2 is SASEGT. The CDR3 is 15 amino acids. The sequencing sample was made of lung tumor tissue. The rearrangement joins TRBV6-1 to TRBJ1-2; possibly TRBD1 for D (6 bases). This sequence was found in a woman in her fifties or sixties with non-small cell lung cancer. As DNA, the CDR3 is TGTGCCAGCAGTGAACATCGGCAGGGGAACTATGGCTACGCCTTC. This translates into CASSEHRQGNYGYAF.